This T cell receptor beta chain was profiled in a study of blood T cell repertoires in COVID-19. As for the study in general: The cDNA or gDNA used as material had been derived from T cells, B-cell-depleted T cells, or PBMCs.

After removal of 0 bases from V and 6 bases from J, the junction contained 9 bases not matched to a gene. The CDR3 has 17 residues. Germline values: CDR1 LGHNT, CDR2 FRNRAP. Participant-given clinical history determined each cohort assignment. During the 2 weeks before they entered the study, exposed participants had met someone with a PCR-confirmed or clinician-diagnosed COVID-19 case. In the authors' workflow: Nucleated cell counts were estimated from reference gene primer amplification. This table comes from immunoSEQ multiplex PCR, and its TCRdb copy is limited to in-frame clones, with some not included. That table furnishes V, J and clone size, whereas the DNA furnished D and trimming. Of 350,000 to 400,000 clones in the sample, 91% were seen once.

The genes are TRBV12-5 and TRBJ2-1; 9 bases match TRBD2. The TCR comes from a woman aged 40 to 49 who had been exposed to COVID-19. Material for sequencing was PBMCs or T cells enriched from blood (not recorded which). The CDR3 here is CASGLVAGRAGGNEQFF. CDR3 sequence (DNA): TGTGCTAGTGGTTTGGTAGCGGGCCGAGCGGGGGGCAATGAGCAGTTCTTC.